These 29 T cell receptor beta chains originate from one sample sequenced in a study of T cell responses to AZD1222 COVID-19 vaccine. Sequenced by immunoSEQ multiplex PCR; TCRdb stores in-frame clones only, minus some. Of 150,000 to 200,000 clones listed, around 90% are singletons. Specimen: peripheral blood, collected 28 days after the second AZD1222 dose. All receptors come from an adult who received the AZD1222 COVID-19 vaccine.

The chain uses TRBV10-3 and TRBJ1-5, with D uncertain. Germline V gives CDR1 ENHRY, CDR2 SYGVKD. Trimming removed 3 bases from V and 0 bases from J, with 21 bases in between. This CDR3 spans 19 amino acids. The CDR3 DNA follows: TGTGCCATCAGTGACCCTATAAGTTCCCCGTTTGATAGCAATCAGCCCCAGCATTTT. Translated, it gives CAISDPISSPFDSNQPQHF.

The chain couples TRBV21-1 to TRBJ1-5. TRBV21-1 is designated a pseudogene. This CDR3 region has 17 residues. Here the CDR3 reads CASSKGGGAVSNQPQHF. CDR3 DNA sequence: TGTGCCAGCAGCAAGGGGGGCGGGGCAGTTAGCAATCAGCCCCAGCATTTT.

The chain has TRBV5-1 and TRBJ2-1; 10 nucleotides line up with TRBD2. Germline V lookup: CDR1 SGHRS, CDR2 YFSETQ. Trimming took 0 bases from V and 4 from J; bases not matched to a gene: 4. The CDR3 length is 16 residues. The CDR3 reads CASSLAQRGGYNEQFF. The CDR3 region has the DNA TGCGCCAGCAGCTTGGCCCAGCGGGGGGGTTACAATGAGCAGTTCTTC.

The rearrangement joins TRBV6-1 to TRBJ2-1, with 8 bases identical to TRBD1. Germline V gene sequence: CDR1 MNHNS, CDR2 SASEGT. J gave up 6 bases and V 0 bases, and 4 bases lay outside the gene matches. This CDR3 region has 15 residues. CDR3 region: CASSEAGQGGNEQFF. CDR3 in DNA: TGTGCCAGCAGTGAAGCTGGACAGGGAGGCAATGAGCAGTTCTTC.

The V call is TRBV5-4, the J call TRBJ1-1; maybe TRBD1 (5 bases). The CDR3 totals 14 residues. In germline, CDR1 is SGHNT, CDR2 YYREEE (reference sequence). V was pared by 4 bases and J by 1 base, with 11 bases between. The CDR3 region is CASSLWGGNTEAFF. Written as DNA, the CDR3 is TGTGCCAGCAGCCTCTGGGGGGGGAACACTGAAGCTTTCTTT. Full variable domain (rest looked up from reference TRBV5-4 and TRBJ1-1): ETGVTQSPTHLIKTRGQQVTLRCSSQSGHNTVSWYQQALGQGPQFIFQYYREEENGRGNFPPRFSGLQFPNYSSELNVNALELDDSALYLCASSLWGGNTEAFFGQGTRLTVV.

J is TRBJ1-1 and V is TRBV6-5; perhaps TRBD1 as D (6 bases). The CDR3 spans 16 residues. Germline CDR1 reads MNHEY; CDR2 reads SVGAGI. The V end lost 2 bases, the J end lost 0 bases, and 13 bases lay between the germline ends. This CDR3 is CASSYTGAGVNTEAFF. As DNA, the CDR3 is TGTGCCAGCAGTTACACGGGGGCAGGGGTGAACACTGAAGCTTTCTTT.

CDR3 amino acids: CASSLTSGGVYNEQFF. The CDR3 region has the DNA TGTGCCAGCAGCCTGACTAGCGGGGGGGTCTACAATGAGCAGTTCTTC. The chain links TRBV9 to TRBJ2-1; TRBD2 matches 14 bases. J lost 3 bases, V lost 4 bases, and 3 bases had no gene match. The CDR3 extends over 16 amino acids. The V gene's germline CDR1 is SGDLS and CDR2 YYNGEE. The full variable domain, completed using reference TRBV9 and TRBJ2-1, is DSGVTQTPKHLITATGQRVTLRCSPRSGDLSVYWYQQSLDQGLQFLIQYYNGEERAKGNILERFSAQQFPDLHSELNLSSLELGDSALYFCASSLTSGGVYNEQFFGPGTRLTVL.

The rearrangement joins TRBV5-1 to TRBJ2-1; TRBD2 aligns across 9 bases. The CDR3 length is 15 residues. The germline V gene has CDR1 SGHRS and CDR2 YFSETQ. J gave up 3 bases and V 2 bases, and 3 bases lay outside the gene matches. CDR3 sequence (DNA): TGCGCCAGCAGCTTACTAGCGGGCGGCTACAATGAGCAGTTCTTC. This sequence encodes CASSLLAGGYNEQFF. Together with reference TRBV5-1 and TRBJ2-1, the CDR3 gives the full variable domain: KAGVTQTPRYLIKTRGQQVTLSCSPISGHRSVSWYQQTPGQGLQFLFEYFSETQRNKGNFPGRFSGRQFSNSRSEMNVSTLELGDSALYLCASSLLAGGYNEQFFGPGTRLTVL.

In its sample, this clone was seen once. In nucleotides, the CDR3 is TGTGCCAGCAGCTTAGGTACAGGGGGCGAGGAAGCTTTCTTT. It yields the protein CASSLGTGGEEAFF. The gene calls are TRBV7-9 and TRBJ1-1, with TRBD1 matching over 9 bases. Germline V lookup: CDR1 SEHNR, CDR2 FQNEAQ (reference sequence). V trimming: 1 base; J trimming: 8 bases; junction bases outside the gene matches: 5. The CDR3 totals 14 residues.

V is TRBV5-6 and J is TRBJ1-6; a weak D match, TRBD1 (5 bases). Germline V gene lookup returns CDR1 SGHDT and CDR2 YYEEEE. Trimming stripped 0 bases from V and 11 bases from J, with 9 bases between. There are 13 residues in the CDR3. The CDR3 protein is CASSLAGGTPLHF. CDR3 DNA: TGTGCCAGCAGCTTGGCTGGGGGGACACCCCTCCACTTT.

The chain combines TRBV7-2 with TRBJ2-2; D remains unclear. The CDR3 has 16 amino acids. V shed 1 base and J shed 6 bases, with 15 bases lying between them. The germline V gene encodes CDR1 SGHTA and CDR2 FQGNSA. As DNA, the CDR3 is TGTGCCAGCAGCTTAGGTCCGGGCAGAACCCCCGGGGAGCTGTTTTTT. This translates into CASSLGPGRTPGELFF.

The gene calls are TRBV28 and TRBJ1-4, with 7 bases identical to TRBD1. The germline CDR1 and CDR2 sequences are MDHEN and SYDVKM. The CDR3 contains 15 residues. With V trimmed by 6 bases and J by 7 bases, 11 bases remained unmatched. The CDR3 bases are TGTGCCAGCAGACAGTGGGCCCCAGGGGGTGAAAAACTGTTTTTT. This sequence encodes CASRQWAPGGEKLFF.

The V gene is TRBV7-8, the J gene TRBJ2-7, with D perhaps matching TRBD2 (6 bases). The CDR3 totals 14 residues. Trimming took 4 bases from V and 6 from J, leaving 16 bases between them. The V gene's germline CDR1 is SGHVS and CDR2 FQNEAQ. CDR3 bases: TGTGCCAGCAGCTCCCCGGGACTCTCAATCGAGCAGTACTTC. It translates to CASSSPGLSIEQYF.

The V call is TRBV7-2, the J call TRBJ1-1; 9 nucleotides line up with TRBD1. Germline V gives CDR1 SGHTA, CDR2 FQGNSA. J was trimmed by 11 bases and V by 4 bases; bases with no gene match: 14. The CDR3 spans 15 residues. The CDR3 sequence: CASSWGGTGRLLAFF. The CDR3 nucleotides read TGTGCCAGCAGCTGGGGGGGGACAGGGCGGCTATTGGCTTTCTTT.

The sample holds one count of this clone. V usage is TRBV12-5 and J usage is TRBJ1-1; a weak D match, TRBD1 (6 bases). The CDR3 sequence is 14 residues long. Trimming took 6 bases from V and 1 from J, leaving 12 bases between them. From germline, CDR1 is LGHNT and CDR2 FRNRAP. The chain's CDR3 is CASGQDRQNTEAFF. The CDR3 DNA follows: TGTGCTAGTGGCCAAGACAGGCAGAACACTGAAGCTTTCTTT.

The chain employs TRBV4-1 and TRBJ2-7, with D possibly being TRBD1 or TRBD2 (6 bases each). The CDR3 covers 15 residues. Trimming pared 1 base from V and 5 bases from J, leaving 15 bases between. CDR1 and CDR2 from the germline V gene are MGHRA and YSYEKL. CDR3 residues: CASSQVSWGADEQYF. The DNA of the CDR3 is TGCGCCAGCAGCCAAGTAAGTTGGGGGGCCGACGAGCAGTACTTC.

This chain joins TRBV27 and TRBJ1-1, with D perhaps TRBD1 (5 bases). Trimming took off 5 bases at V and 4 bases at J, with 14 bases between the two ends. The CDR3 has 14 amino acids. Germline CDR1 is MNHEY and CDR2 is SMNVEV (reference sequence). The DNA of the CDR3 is TGTGCCAGCAGTCTCTTCGGGGGTCTCACTGAAGCTTTCTTT. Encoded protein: CASSLFGGLTEAFF.

This CDR3 is CASSRLHYEQYF. Written as DNA, the CDR3 is TGTGCCAGCAGCCGACTCCACTACGAGCAGTACTTC. The chain carries TRBV13 and TRBJ2-7, with D hard to call. Trimming took 5 bases from V and 3 from J, leaving 8 bases between them. Per the germline V gene, CDR1 is PRHDT and CDR2 is FYEKMQ (reference sequence). This CDR3 contains 12 residues.

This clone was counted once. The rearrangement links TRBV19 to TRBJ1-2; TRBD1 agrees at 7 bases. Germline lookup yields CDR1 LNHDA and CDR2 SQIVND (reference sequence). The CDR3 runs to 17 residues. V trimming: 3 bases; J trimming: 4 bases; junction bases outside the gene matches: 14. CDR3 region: CASSMSGTALSVYGYTF. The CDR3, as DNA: TGTGCCAGTAGTATGTCCGGGACAGCATTAAGTGTCTATGGCTACACCTTC.

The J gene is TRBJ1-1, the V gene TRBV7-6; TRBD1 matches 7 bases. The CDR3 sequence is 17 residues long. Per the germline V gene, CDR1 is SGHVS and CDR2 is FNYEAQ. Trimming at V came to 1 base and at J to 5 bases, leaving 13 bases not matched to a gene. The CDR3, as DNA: TGTGCCAGCAGCTTAGGGAGCCGCTCAGGGGGTAGGACTGAAGCTTTCTTT. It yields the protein CASSLGSRSGGRTEAFF.

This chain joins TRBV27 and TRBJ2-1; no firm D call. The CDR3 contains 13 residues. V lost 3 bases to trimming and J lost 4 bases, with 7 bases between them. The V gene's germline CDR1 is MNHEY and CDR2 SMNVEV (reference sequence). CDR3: CASSLSQYNEQFF. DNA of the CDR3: TGTGCCAGCAGTTTGAGCCAGTACAATGAGCAGTTCTTC.

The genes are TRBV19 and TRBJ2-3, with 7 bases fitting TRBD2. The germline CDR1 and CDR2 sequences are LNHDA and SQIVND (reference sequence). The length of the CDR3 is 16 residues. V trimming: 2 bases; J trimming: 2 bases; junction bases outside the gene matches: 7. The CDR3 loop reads CASSITPAGDTDTQYF. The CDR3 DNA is TGTGCCAGTAGTATAACTCCGGCGGGGGACACAGATACGCAGTATTTT.

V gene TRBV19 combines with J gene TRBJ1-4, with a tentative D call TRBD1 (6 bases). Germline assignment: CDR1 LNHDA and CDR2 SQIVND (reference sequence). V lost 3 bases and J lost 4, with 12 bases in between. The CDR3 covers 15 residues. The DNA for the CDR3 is TGTGCCAGTAGTATTATAGGACAGAGTAATGAAAAACTGTTTTTT. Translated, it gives CASSIIGQSNEKLFF.

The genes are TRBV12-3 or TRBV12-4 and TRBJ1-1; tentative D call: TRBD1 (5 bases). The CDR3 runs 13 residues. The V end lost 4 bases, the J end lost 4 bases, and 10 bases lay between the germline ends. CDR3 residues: CASSSAGSTEAFF. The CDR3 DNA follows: TGTGCCAGCAGTTCAGCAGGGTCCACTGAAGCTTTCTTT.

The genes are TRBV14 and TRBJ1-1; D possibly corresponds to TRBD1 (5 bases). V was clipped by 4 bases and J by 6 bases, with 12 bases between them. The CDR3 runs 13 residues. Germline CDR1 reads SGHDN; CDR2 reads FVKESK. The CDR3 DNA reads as TGTGCCAGCAGCCCGTCCGGGACCTCTGAAGCTTTCTTT. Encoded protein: CASSPSGTSEAFF.

The CDR3 region is CASSQAGKNTEAFF. As DNA, the CDR3 is TGTGCCAGCAGCCAAGCAGGGAAGAACACTGAAGCTTTCTTT. The V call is TRBV3-1 (or the pseudogene TRBV3-2), the J call TRBJ1-1; possibly TRBD1 for D (5 bases). Trimming removed 1 base from V and 1 base from J, with 7 bases in between. CDR1 is LGHDT and CDR2 is YNNKEL in the germline V gene (reference sequence). The CDR3 covers 14 residues.

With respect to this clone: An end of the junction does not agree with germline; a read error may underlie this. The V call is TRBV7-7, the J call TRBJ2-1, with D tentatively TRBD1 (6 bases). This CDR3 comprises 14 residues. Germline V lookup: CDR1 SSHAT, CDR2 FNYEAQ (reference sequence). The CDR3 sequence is CASSLRGRGDEQFF. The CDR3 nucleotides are TGTGCTAGCAGCTTAAGAGGCAGGGGTGATGAGCAGTTCTTC.

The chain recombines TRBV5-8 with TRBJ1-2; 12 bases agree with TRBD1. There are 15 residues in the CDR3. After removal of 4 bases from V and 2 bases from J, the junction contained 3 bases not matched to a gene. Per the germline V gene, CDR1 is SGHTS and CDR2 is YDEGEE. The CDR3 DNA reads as TGTGCCAGCAGCCCGGGACAGGGGGCGAACTATGGCTACACCTTC. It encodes CASSPGQGANYGYTF.

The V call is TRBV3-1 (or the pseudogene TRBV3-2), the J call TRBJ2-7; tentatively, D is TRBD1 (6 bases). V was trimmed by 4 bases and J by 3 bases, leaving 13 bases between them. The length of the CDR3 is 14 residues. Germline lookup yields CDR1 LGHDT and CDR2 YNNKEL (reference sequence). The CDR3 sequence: CASSPRGWGYEQYF. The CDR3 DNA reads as TGTGCCAGCAGCCCCAGGGGTTGGGGCTACGAGCAGTACTTC.